Listed below are T cell receptor beta chains from one sample, sequenced in a study of T cell changes during pregnancy in multiple sclerosis. The repertoire was sequenced with immunoSEQ multiplex PCR; TCRdb's copy has only in-frame clones and lacks some. Among 30,000 to 35,000 clones listed, about nine tenths were seen once. Here the sequenced sample was CD8+ T cells from peripheral blood mononuclear cells, taken before pregnancy. These receptors all come from a female donor with multiple sclerosis, enrolled in a pregnancy study. CDR3s leave out the opening cysteine and the closing phenylalanine or tryptophan.

len: 13
v_gene: TRBV7-2
j_gene: TRBJ2-3
CDR3aa: ASRGLAGGTDTQY

len: 15
v_gene: TRBV7-6
j_gene: TRBJ2-1
CDR3aa: ASSPFSGTSIYNEQF

len: 16
v_gene: TRBV6-1
j_gene: TRBJ2-7
CDR3aa: ASSEFRTSGSLSSEQY

len: 15
v_gene: TRBV7-9
j_gene: TRBJ2-7
CDR3aa: ASSFGPFGGSSYEQY

len: 11
v_gene: TRBV6-1
j_gene: TRBJ1-1
CDR3aa: ASSEGRGTEAF

len: 11
v_gene: TRBV5-4
j_gene: TRBJ1-1
CDR3aa: ASSYDRNTEAF

len: 13
v_gene: TRBV9
j_gene: TRBJ2-7
CDR3aa: ASSVGPGGTYEQY

len: 14
v_gene: TRBV5-4
j_gene: TRBJ2-7
CDR3aa: ASSPYSGGASYEQY

len: 11
v_gene: TRBV6-6
j_gene: TRBJ2-1
CDR3aa: ASSRSEKNEQF

len: 13
v_gene: TRBV7-9
j_gene: TRBJ1-5
CDR3aa: ASSLGDSWNQPQH

len: 10
v_gene: TRBV2
j_gene: TRBJ2-7
CDR3aa: ASSGVPYEQY

len: 14
v_gene: TRBV9
j_gene: TRBJ2-7
CDR3aa: ASSVEGQGALNEQY

len: 13
v_gene: TRBV7-3
j_gene: TRBJ2-3
CDR3aa: ASSPGQPRTDTQY

len: 15
v_gene: TRBV11-2
j_gene: TRBJ2-2
CDR3aa: ASSLLGGGARSGELF

len: 14
v_gene: TRBV30
j_gene: TRBJ2-7
CDR3aa: AWSVEEARFSYEQY

len: 14
v_gene: TRBV15
j_gene: TRBJ2-3
CDR3aa: ATSTTRRISTDTQY

len: 14
v_gene: TRBV21-1
j_gene: TRBJ2-1
CDR3aa: ASSKGDRGPLIEQF

len: 15
v_gene: TRBV4-2
j_gene: TRBJ2-1
CDR3aa: ASSLTSGTIGANEQF

len: 12
v_gene: TRBV27
j_gene: TRBJ2-7
CDR3aa: ASSSTGSSYEQY

len: 12
v_gene: TRBV6-1
j_gene: TRBJ1-1
CDR3aa: ASSAVGRSTEAF

len: 15
v_gene: TRBV5-4
j_gene: TRBJ1-2
CDR3aa: ASSLTGVLYGGYGYT

len: 10
v_gene: TRBV5-6
j_gene: TRBJ2-7
CDR3aa: ASRGGVYEQY

len: 11
v_gene: TRBV11-2
j_gene: TRBJ2-1
CDR3aa: ASSPGGTSRQF

len: 12
v_gene: TRBV29-1
j_gene: TRBJ1-1
CDR3aa: SVYLGQIVTEAF

len: 14
v_gene: TRBV5-1
j_gene: TRBJ2-7
CDR3aa: ASSLEGQGLGYEQY

len: 13
v_gene: TRBV2
j_gene: TRBJ2-3
CDR3aa: ASSEMVRGTDTQY

len: 16
v_gene: TRBV7-9
j_gene: TRBJ1-2
CDR3aa: ASSLVGRGAQMIYGYT

len: 13
v_gene: TRBV27
j_gene: TRBJ1-4
CDR3aa: ASTFGTGVGEKLF

len: 15
v_gene: TRBV5-1
j_gene: TRBJ2-5
CDR3aa: ASSFYPSEGREETQY

len: 13
v_gene: TRBV30
j_gene: TRBJ2-1
CDR3aa: AWSTSGDSYNEQF

len: 13
v_gene: TRBV19
j_gene: TRBJ2-7
CDR3aa: ASSIFPGRESEQY

len: 12
v_gene: TRBV5-1
j_gene: TRBJ2-7
CDR3aa: ASRKPTGAYEQY

len: 12
v_gene: TRBV7-9
j_gene: TRBJ2-7
CDR3aa: ASSFSTRTYEQY

len: 13
v_gene: TRBV19
j_gene: TRBJ2-5
CDR3aa: ASSPTPTGLETQY

len: 16
v_gene: TRBV12-5
j_gene: TRBJ2-4
CDR3aa: ASGFLVSGGRSKNIQY

len: 12
v_gene: TRBV7-6
j_gene: TRBJ2-7
CDR3aa: ASSVSGTAYEQY

len: 13
v_gene: TRBV10-3
j_gene: TRBJ1-5
CDR3aa: ASGDAGTGNQPQH

len: 11
v_gene: TRBV6-1
j_gene: TRBJ1-1
CDR3aa: ASSELRGTEAF

len: 11
v_gene: TRBV30
j_gene: TRBJ2-7
CDR3aa: AWAGFLTYEQY

len: 13
v_gene: TRBV25-1
j_gene: TRBJ2-2
CDR3aa: ASRTHLEGTGELF

len: 12
v_gene: TRBV7-2
j_gene: TRBJ1-2
CDR3aa: ASSYRGQGYGYT

len: 13
v_gene: TRBV14
j_gene: TRBJ1-1
CDR3aa: ASSQGQNRNTEAF

len: 14
v_gene: TRBV14
j_gene: TRBJ2-3
CDR3aa: ASSHTLAGITDTQY

len: 14
v_gene: TRBV28
j_gene: TRBJ2-4
CDR3aa: ASSLWVGVAKNIQY

len: 12
v_gene: TRBV6-1
j_gene: TRBJ1-1
CDR3aa: ASSKTVTNTEAF

len: 13
v_gene: TRBV27
j_gene: TRBJ1-1
CDR3aa: ASSLSGDGVTEAF

len: 13
v_gene: TRBV9
j_gene: TRBJ1-1
CDR3aa: ASSPRTDRSSEAF

len: 12
v_gene: TRBV4-3
j_gene: TRBJ1-2
CDR3aa: ASSQDGFAYGYT

len: 11
v_gene: TRBV12-5
j_gene: TRBJ2-5
CDR3aa: ASAPNSEETQY

len: 13
v_gene: TRBV6-1
j_gene: TRBJ2-5
CDR3aa: ASSERTSGSETQY

len: 12
v_gene: TRBV5-1
j_gene: TRBJ2-7
CDR3aa: ASSWGTGEGEQY

len: 15
v_gene: TRBV11-2
j_gene: TRBJ2-2
CDR3aa: ASSRASGGASTGELF

len: 13
v_gene: TRBV9
j_gene: TRBJ1-2
CDR3aa: ASSPVDRENYGYT

len: 13
v_gene: TRBV7-6
j_gene: TRBJ2-7
CDR3aa: ASSFETGRSYEQY

len: 13
v_gene: TRBV7-7
j_gene: TRBJ2-1
CDR3aa: ASSSLADKRTEQF

len: 11
v_gene: TRBV6-5
j_gene: TRBJ1-2
CDR3aa: ASRQGMGYGYT